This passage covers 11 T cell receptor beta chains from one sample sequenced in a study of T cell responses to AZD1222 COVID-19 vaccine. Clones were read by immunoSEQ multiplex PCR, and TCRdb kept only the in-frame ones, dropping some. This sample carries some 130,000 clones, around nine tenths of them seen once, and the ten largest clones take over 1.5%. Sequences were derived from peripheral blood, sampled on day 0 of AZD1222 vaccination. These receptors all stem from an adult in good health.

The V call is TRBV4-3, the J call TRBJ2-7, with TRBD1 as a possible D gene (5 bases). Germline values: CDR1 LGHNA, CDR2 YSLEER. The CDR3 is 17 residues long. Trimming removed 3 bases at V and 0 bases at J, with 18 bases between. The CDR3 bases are TGCGCCAGCAGCCATCTCGGCACAGGAGAGTACTCCTACGAGCAGTACTTC. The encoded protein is CASSHLGTGEYSYEQYF.

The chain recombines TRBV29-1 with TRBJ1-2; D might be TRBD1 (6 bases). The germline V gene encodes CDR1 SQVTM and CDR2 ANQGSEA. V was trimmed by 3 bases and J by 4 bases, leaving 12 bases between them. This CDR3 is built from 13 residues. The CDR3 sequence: CSVEWGPGYGYTF. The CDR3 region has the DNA TGCAGCGTTGAGTGGGGGCCTGGCTATGGCTACACCTTC.

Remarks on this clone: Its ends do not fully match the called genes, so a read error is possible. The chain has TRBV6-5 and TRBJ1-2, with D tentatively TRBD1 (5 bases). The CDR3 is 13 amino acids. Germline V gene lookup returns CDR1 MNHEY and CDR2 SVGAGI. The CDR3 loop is CASSAGTAFNSPF. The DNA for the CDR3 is TGTGCCAGCAGCGCCGGGACTGCTTTTAATTCGCCTTTC.

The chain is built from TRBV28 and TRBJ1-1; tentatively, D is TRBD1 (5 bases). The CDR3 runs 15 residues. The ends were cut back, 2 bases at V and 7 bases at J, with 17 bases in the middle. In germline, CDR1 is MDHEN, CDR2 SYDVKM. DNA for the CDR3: TGTGCCAGCAGTTTAGGGGGGTCGTTACACTATGAAGCTTTCTTT. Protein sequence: CASSLGGSLHYEAFF.

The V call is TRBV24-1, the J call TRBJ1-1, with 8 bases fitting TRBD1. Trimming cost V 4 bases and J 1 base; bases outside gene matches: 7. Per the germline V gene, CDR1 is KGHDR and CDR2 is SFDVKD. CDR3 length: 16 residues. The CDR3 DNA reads TGTGCCACCAGTGAGACAAAAGGGACAGGGAACACTGAAGCTTTCTTT. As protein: CATSETKGTGNTEAFF.

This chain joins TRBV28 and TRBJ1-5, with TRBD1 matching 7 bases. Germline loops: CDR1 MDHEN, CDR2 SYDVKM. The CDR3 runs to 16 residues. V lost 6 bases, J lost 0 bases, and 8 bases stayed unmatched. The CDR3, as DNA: TGTGCCAGCAGGACGGGACAGATCTATAGCAATCAGCCCCAGCATTTT. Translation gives CASRTGQIYSNQPQHF.

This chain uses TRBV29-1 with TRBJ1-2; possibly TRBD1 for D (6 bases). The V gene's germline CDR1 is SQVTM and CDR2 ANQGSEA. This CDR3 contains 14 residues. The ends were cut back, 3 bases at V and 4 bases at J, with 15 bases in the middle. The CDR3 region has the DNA TGCAGCGTTGAGGTGGGGGCAATATCCTATGGCTACACCTTC. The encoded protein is CSVEVGAISYGYTF.

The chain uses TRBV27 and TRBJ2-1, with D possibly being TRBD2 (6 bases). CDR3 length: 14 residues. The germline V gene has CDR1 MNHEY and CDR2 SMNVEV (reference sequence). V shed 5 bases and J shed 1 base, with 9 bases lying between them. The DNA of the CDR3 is TGTGCCAGCAGTCGGGGGACTTCCTACAATGAGCAGTTCTTC. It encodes CASSRGTSYNEQFF.

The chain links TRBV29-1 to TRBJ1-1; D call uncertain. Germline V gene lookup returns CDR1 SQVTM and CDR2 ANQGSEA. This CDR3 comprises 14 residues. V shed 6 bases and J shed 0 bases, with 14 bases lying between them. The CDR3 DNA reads TGCAGCGTGGGCCTTGGGCACATGAACACTGAAGCTTTCTTT. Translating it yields CSVGLGHMNTEAFF. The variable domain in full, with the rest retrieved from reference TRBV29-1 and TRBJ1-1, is SAVISQKPSRDICQRGTSLTIQCQVDSQVTMMFWYRQQPGQSLTLIATANQGSEATYESGFVIDKFPISRPNLTFSTLTVSNMSPEDSSIYLCSVGLGHMNTEAFFGQGTRLTVV.

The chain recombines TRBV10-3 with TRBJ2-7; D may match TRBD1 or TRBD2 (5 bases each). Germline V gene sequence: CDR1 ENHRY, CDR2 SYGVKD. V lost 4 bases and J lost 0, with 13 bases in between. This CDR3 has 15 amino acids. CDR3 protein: CAISGVRGSSYEQYF. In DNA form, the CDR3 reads TGTGCCATCAGTGGCGTGAGGGGTAGCTCCTACGAGCAGTACTTC.

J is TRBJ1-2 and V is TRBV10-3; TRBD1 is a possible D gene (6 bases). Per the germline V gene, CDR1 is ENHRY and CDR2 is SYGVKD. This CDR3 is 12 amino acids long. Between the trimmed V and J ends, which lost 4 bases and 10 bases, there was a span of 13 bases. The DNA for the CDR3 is TGTGCCATCAGTGGGTGGCAGGGGAACTACACCTTC. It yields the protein CAISGWQGNYTF.